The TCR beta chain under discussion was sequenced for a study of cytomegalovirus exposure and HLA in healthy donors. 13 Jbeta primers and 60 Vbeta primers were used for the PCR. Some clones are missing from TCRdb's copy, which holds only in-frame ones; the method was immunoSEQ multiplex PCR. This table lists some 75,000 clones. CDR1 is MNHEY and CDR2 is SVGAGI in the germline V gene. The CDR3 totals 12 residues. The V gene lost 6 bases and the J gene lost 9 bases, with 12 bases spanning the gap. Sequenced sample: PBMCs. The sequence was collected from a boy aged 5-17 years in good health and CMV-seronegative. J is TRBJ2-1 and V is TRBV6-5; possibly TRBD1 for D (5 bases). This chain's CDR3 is CASRKGISEQFF. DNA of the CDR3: TGTGCCAGCAGAAAGGGGATCAGTGAGCAGTTCTTC.